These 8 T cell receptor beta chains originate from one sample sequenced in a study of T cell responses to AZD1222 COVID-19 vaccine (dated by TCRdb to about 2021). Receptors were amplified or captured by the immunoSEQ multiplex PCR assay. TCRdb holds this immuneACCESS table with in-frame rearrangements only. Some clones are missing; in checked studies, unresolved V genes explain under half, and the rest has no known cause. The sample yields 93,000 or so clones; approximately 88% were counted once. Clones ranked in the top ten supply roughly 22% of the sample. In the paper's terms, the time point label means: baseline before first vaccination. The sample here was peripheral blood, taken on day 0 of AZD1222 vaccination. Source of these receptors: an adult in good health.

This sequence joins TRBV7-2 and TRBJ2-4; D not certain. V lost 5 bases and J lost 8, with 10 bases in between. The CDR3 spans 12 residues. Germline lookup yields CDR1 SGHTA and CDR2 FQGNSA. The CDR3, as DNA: TGTGCCAGCAGCCCGTTAGTCGACATTCAGTACTTC. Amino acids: CASSPLVDIQYF.

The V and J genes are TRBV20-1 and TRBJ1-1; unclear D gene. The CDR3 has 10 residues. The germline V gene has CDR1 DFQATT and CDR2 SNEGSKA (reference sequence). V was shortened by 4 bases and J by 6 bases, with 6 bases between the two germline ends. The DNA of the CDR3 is TGCAGTGCTATAGGAGCTGAAGCTTTCTTT. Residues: CSAIGAEAFF.

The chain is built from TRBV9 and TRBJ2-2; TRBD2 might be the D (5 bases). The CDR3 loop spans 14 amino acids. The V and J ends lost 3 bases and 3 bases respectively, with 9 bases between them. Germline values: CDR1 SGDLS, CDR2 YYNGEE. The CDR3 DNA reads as TGTGCCAGCAGCGGCTCGGGATACACCGGGGAGCTGTTTTTT. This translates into CASSGSGYTGELFF.

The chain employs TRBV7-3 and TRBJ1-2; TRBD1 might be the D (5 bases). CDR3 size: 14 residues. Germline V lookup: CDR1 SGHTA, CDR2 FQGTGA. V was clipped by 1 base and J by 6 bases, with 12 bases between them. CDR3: CASSLNGEGDGYTF. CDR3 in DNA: TGTGCCAGCAGCTTAAATGGGGAAGGGGATGGCTACACCTTC.

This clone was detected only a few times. This chain's CDR3 is CASSLNQGSNQPQHF. In DNA, the CDR3 is TGTGCCAGCAGCTTAAACCAGGGTAGCAATCAGCCCCAGCATTTT. The chain recombines TRBV7-6 with TRBJ1-5; possibly TRBD1 for D (5 bases). Per germline, CDR1 SGHVS and CDR2 FNYEAQ. Trimming cost V 2 bases and J 0 bases, with 8 bases left between them. This CDR3 region has 15 residues.

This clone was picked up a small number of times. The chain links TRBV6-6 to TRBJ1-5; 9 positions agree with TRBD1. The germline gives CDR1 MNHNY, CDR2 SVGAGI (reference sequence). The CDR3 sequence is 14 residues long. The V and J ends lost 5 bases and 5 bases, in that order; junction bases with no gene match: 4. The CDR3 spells CASSRQGDYQPQHF. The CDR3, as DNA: TGTGCCAGCAGTCGACAGGGGGACTATCAGCCCCAGCATTTT.

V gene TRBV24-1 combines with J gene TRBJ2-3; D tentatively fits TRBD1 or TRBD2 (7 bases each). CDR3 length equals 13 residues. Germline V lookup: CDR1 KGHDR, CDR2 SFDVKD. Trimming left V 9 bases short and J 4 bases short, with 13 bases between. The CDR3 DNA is TGTGCCACCCAGGGGGGGGGCGCAGATACGCAGTATTTT. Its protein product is CATQGGGADTQYF.

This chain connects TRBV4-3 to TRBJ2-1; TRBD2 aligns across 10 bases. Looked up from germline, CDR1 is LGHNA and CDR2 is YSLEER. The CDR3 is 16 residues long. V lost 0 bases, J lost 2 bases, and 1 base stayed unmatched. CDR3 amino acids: CASSQDGTSAYNEQFF. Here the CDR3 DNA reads TGCGCCAGCAGCCAAGATGGGACTAGCGCCTACAATGAGCAGTTCTTC.